Below, 14 T cell receptor beta chains from the same sample are listed, as sequenced in a study of shared clonotypes between healthy human individuals. The method was immunoSEQ multiplex PCR; TCRdb's version includes in-frame clones alone and lacks a portion of them. Found here are around 1,900,000 clones, 90% to 95% of them singletons; the top ten hold about 1.7%. The naive CD8 fraction comprised CD45RO-negative cells positively selected for CCR7 and excluded terminally differentiated effector memory CD45RA+ cells. Sequenced material: naive CD8+ T cells from PBMCs. All receptors come from a man aged 18 to 29 in good health. Some clones in this sample may be carry-over from other donors' samples.

The V gene is TRBV6-6, the J gene TRBJ2-7; D is undetermined. Trimming shortened V by 0 bases and J by 0 bases, and 12 bases separated the two germline ends. The CDR3 has 16 amino acids. CDR1 is MNHNY, CDR2 SVGAGI, per germline (reference sequence). CDR3 in DNA: TGTGCCAGCAGTTACTCCCGGACGATATCCTCCTACGAGCAGTACTTC. Its translation is CASSYSRTISSYEQYF.

The sample holds one count of this clone. The same CDR3 also results from other DNA sequences found in this sample. The chain couples TRBV27 to TRBJ1-1, with unresolved D. V shed 1 base and J shed 6 bases, with 9 bases lying between them. This CDR3 spans 13 amino acids. CDR1 MNHEY and CDR2 SMNVEV come from the germline V gene (reference sequence). CDR3 in DNA: TGTGCCAGCAGTTTATGGGGTGCCCCTGAAGCTTTCTTT. Translated: CASSLWGAPEAFF.

The V call is TRBV4-1, the J call TRBJ2-1; 14 bases fit TRBD2. The V segment lost 4 bases and the J segment 6 bases; nucleotides outside the gene matches: 5. The CDR3 is made up of 16 amino acids. Germline V lookup: CDR1 MGHRA, CDR2 YSYEKL. The CDR3 region is CASSPLGTSGGNEQFF. CDR3 in DNA: TGCGCCAGCAGCCCCCTCGGGACTAGCGGGGGCAATGAGCAGTTCTTC.

V and J are TRBV10-3 and TRBJ2-7; possibly TRBD2 for D (5 bases). Germline loops: CDR1 ENHRY, CDR2 SYGVKD. V shed 6 bases and J shed 0 bases, with 12 bases lying between them. CDR3 size: 14 residues. The chain's CDR3 is CAIRGVQSSYEQYF. As DNA, the CDR3 is TGTGCCATCAGGGGAGTCCAAAGCTCCTACGAGCAGTACTTC.

This sequence joins TRBV6-5 and TRBJ1-1; 9 nucleotides align to TRBD1. Germline V lookup: CDR1 MNHEY, CDR2 SVGAGI. Trimming removed 5 bases from V and 0 bases from J; junction bases left unmatched: 4. The CDR3 runs to 15 residues. The CDR3 is CASSPGTGMNTEAFF. The CDR3 nucleotides read TGTGCCAGCAGTCCCGGGACAGGGATGAACACTGAAGCTTTCTTT.

The J gene is TRBJ1-1, the V gene TRBV28; D may be TRBD1 (5 bases). CDR1 and CDR2 (germline): MDHEN, SYDVKM. Deletions cut 2 bases from V and 1 base from J, with 14 bases between. CDR3 length: 16 residues. Written as DNA, the CDR3 is TGTGCCAGCAGTTTAGAAGGTGAGGGGACGAACACTGAAGCTTTCTTT. Its protein product is CASSLEGEGTNTEAFF.

This chain links TRBV5-4 with TRBJ2-7; TRBD1 matches at 9 bases. CDR3 length: 14 amino acids. Germline V gene sequence: CDR1 SGHNT, CDR2 YYREEE (reference sequence). Trimming at V came to 0 bases and at J to 4 bases, leaving 2 bases not matched to a gene. This CDR3 is CASSLDRGHYEQYF. In DNA, the CDR3 is TGTGCCAGCAGCTTGGACAGGGGGCATTACGAGCAGTACTTC. Full variable domain (remainder filled in from reference TRBV5-4 and TRBJ2-7): ETGVTQSPTHLIKTRGQQVTLRCSSQSGHNTVSWYQQALGQGPQFIFQYYREEENGRGNFPPRFSGLQFPNYSSELNVNALELDDSALYLCASSLDRGHYEQYFGPGTRLTVT.

This rearrangement joins TRBV4-1 to TRBJ2-1; 11 nucleotides align to TRBD2. V was pared by 5 bases and J by 10 bases, with 10 bases of the junction left unmatched. Germline CDR1 and CDR2: MGHRA and YSYEKL. This CDR3 region has 15 residues. The CDR3 nucleotides read TGCGCCAGCAGCTATGGACTAGCGGGCCGTTGGGAGCAGTTCTTC. Amino acids: CASSYGLAGRWEQFF.

The J gene is TRBJ1-1, the V gene TRBV27; D possibly corresponds to TRBD1 (5 bases). The CDR3 covers 16 residues. V was clipped by 4 bases and J by 1 base, with 16 bases between them. Looked up from germline, CDR1 is MNHEY and CDR2 is SMNVEV (reference sequence). CDR3 sequence: CASSYFRGARNTEAFF. As DNA, the CDR3 is TGTGCCAGCAGTTATTTTCGGGGCGCAAGGAACACTGAAGCTTTCTTT.

The rearrangement uses TRBV11-2 and TRBJ2-7, with 7 bases matching TRBD1. This CDR3 contains 14 residues. Unmatched junction bases numbered 7, after V lost 4 bases and J lost 4 bases. Per germline, CDR1 SGHAT and CDR2 FQNNGV. CDR3 amino acids: CASSWAGTAYEQYF. In DNA form, the CDR3 reads TGTGCCAGCAGCTGGGCCGGGACAGCTTACGAGCAGTACTTC. The full variable domain, rest sourced from reference TRBV11-2 and TRBJ2-7, is EAGVAQSPRYKIIEKRQSVAFWCNPISGHATLYWYQQILGQGPKLLIQFQNNGVVDDSQLPKDRFSAERLKGVDSTLKIQPAKLEDSAVYLCASSWAGTAYEQYFGPGTRLTVT.

This chain's CDR3 is CASSLVGRAGNQPQHF. The CDR3 DNA sequence: TGTGCCAGCAGTTTAGTGGGCAGGGCCGGCAATCAGCCCCAGCATTTT. The chain links TRBV27 to TRBJ1-5, with D perhaps matching TRBD1 (5 bases). This CDR3 is 16 amino acids long. Trimming pared 2 bases from V and 2 bases from J, leaving 13 bases between. Germline CDR1 reads MNHEY; CDR2 reads SMNVEV (reference sequence).

The chain couples TRBV2 to TRBJ2-7; D ambiguous. This CDR3 region has 11 residues. CDR1 and CDR2 from the germline V gene are SNHLY and FYNNEI. Trimming cost V 6 bases and J 2 bases, with 5 bases left between them. CDR3 amino acids: CASRPTYEQYF. The CDR3 DNA sequence: TGTGCCAGCAGACCCACCTACGAGCAGTACTTC.

V and J are TRBV7-2 and TRBJ2-1, with TRBD2 matching over 11 bases. CDR3 length equals 18 residues. The junction had 14 bases not matched to a gene; V was cut back by 2 bases and J by 8 bases. Germline assignment: CDR1 SGHTA and CDR2 FQGNSA. The chain's CDR3 is CASSLSLKTSGRKDEQFF. The DNA of the CDR3 is TGTGCCAGCAGCTTATCCCTAAAAACTAGCGGGAGAAAGGATGAGCAGTTCTTC.

The chain combines TRBV4-1 with TRBJ1-1; maybe TRBD1 (6 bases). Trimming took 5 bases from V and 4 from J, leaving 11 bases between them. Germline-derived CDR1 and CDR2 are MGHRA and YSYEKL. The CDR3 extends over 13 amino acids. CDR3 in amino acids: CASSRGEGTEAFF. In nucleotides, the CDR3 is TGCGCCAGCAGCAGGGGGGAAGGCACTGAAGCTTTCTTT.